These 9 T cell receptor beta chains came from one sample sequenced in a study of patients and donors after allogeneic stem cell transplantation. TCRdb independently ran MiXCR on the RT-PCR reads; one entry per CDR3 protein. The sample shows hundreds of thousands of distinct CDR3 sequences, 16% of them seen only once. Material: blood, either unsorted or a sorted T cell fraction (not recorded which). These receptors came from a human donor who was either an allogeneic HSCT recipient or a stem cell or donor lymphocyte infusion donor (not recorded which). It is not recorded whose cells these are; they may come from a transplant donor.

V is TRBV9 and J is TRBJ1-1; a weak D match, TRBD1 (6 bases). The germline CDR1 and CDR2 sequences are SGDLS and YYNGEE. V shed 2 bases and J shed 2 bases, with 13 bases lying between them. The CDR3 has 15 amino acids. The CDR3 DNA reads TGTGCCAGCAGCGTTTACGGGACACCAAACACTGAAGCTTTCTTT. Amino acids: CASSVYGTPNTEAFF.

This clonotype was seen a few times. The rearrangement uses TRBV30 and TRBJ2-5, with TRBD2 matching 8 bases. The CDR3 covers 12 residues. The germline gives CDR1 GTSNPN, CDR2 SVGIG (reference sequence). V trimming: 5 bases; J trimming: 2 bases; junction bases outside the gene matches: 1. The CDR3 region has the DNA TGTGCCTGGGGGACTAGACAAGAGACCCAGTACTTC. This sequence encodes CAWGTRQETQYF.

This clonotype appeared a few times. DNA of the CDR3: TGTGCCAGCAGTTTACGGTCCGCGGGAGGGGGTACCGGGGAGCTGTTTTTT. Protein: CASSLRSAGGGTGELFF. V and J are TRBV27 and TRBJ2-2; 9 bases are shared with TRBD2. This CDR3 has 17 amino acids. The trim removed 2 bases at V and 5 bases at J, leaving 9 bases unmatched. The germline V gene has CDR1 MNHEY and CDR2 SMNVEV (reference sequence).

This chain's CDR3 is CASSGGEGYTEAFF. Written as DNA, the CDR3 is TGTGCCAGCAGCGGGGGGGAAGGGTACACTGAAGCTTTCTTT. The chain is built from TRBV9 and TRBJ1-1; possibly TRBD1 for D (5 bases). Trimming left V 3 bases short and J 3 bases short, with 12 bases between. Germline loops: CDR1 SGDLS, CDR2 YYNGEE. There are 14 residues in the CDR3. Supplemented by reference TRBV9 and TRBJ1-1, the full variable domain reads DSGVTQTPKHLITATGQRVTLRCSPRSGDLSVYWYQQSLDQGLQFLIQYYNGEERAKGNILERFSAQQFPDLHSELNLSSLELGDSALYFCASSGGEGYTEAFFGQGTRLTVV.

This chain uses TRBV20-1 with TRBJ1-2, with no clear D. The CDR3 is 16 residues long. CDR1 and CDR2 from the germline V gene are DFQATT and SNEGSKA (reference sequence). Trimming shortened V by 6 bases and J by 2 bases, and 22 bases separated the two germline ends. The CDR3 spells CSAHALGIQRNYGYTF. The CDR3 DNA reads as TGCAGTGCCCACGCCCTGGGGATACAGAGAAACTATGGCTACACCTTC.

This clonotype was recorded at least ten times. One junction end does not reproduce the germline sequence, and a read error may be involved. V gene TRBV7-7 combines with J gene TRBJ2-1, with D unclear. The CDR3 has 16 residues. Germline V lookup: CDR1 SSHAT, CDR2 FNYEAQ (reference sequence). DNA for the CDR3: TGTGCTAGCACCCCAGGACCGACAAGCTCCTACAATGAGCAGTTCTTC. Translating gives CASTPGPTSSYNEQFF.

V gene TRBV28 combines with J gene TRBJ2-3; TRBD1 or TRBD2 may be the D gene (5 bases each). Trimming pared 8 bases from V and 2 bases from J, leaving 14 bases between. The CDR3 is 14 residues long. Germline CDR1 MDHEN, CDR2 SYDVKM. CDR3 region: CASGTVPSTDTQYF. CDR3 DNA: TGTGCCAGCGGGACCGTACCTTCCACAGATACGCAGTATTTT.

A few counts support this clonotype. This chain uses TRBV15 with TRBJ2-1, with 16 bases identical to TRBD2. The trim removed 3 bases at V and 7 bases at J, leaving 6 bases unmatched. CDR1 LNHNV and CDR2 YYDKDF come from the germline V gene (reference sequence). The CDR3 is 17 residues long. In nucleotides, the CDR3 is TGTGCCACCAGCAGGGGGACTAGCGGGGGGGCCTGGAATGAGCAGTTCTTC. This gives the protein CATSRGTSGGAWNEQFF.

The table lists this clonotype with a few counts. V usage is TRBV27 and J usage is TRBJ1-4; TRBD1 matches at 10 bases. CDR1 and CDR2 (germline): MNHEY, SMNVEV (reference sequence). V was pared by 6 bases and J by 6 bases, with 7 bases of the junction left unmatched. The CDR3 sequence is 15 residues long. The CDR3 loop reads CASRTRDRGYEKLFF. DNA for the CDR3: TGTGCCAGCAGGACCCGGGACAGGGGTTATGAAAAACTGTTTTTT.